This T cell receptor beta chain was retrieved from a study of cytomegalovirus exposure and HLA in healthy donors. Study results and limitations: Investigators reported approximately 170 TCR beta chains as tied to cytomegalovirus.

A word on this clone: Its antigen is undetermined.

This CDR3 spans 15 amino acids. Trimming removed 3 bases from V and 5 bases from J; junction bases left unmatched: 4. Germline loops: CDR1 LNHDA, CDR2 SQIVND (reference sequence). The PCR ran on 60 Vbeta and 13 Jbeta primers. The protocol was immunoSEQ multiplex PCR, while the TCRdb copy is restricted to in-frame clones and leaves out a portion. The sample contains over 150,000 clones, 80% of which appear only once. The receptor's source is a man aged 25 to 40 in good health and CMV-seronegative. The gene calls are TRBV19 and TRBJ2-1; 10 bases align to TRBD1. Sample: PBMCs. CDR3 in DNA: TGTGCCAGTAGTATGGGACAGGGGAGAGACAATGAGCAGTTCTTC. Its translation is CASSMGQGRDNEQFF.